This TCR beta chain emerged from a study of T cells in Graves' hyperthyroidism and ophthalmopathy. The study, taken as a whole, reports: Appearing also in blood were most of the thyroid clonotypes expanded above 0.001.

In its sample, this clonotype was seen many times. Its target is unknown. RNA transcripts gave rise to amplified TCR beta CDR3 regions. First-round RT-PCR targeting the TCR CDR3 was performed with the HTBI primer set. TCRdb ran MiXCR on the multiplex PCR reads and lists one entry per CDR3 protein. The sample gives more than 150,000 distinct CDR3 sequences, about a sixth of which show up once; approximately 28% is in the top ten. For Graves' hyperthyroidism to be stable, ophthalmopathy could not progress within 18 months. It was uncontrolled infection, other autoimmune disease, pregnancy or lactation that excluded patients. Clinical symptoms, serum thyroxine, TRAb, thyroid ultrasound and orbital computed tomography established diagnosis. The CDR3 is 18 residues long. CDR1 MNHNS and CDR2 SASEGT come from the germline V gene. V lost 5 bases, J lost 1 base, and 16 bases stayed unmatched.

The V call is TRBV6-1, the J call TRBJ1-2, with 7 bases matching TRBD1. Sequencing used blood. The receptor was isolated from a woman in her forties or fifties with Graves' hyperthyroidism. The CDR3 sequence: CASSSPPGQLNLNYGYTF. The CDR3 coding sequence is TGTGCCAGCAGTTCCCCCCCGGGACAGCTAAACCTTAACTATGGCTACACCTTC.